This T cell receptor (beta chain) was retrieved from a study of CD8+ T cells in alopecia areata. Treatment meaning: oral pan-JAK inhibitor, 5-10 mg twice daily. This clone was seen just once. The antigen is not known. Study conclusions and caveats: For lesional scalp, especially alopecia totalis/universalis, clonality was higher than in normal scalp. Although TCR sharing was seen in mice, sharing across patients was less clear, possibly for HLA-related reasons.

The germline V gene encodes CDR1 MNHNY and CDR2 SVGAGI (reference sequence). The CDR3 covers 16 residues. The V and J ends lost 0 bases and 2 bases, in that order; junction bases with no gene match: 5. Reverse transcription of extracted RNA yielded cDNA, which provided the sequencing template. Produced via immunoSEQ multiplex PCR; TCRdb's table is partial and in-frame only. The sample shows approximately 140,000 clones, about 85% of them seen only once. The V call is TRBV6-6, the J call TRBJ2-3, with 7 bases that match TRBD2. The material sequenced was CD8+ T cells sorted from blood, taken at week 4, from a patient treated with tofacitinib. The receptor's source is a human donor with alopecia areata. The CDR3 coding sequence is TGTGCCAGCAGTTACTCCAGCGGGGATATCACAGATACGCAGTATTTT. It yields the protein CASSYSSGDITDTQYF.